This TCR beta chain was captured in a study of shared clonotypes between healthy human individuals. In germline, CDR1 is SNHLY, CDR2 FYNNEI. Deletions cut 7 bases from V and 3 bases from J, with 13 bases between. This CDR3 has 14 amino acids. With respect to this clone: What it recognizes is unknown.

Study-level results: It was only blood that was sampled, and tissue repertoires likely differ. Generation of non-shared clonotypes was less probable than generation of clonotypes shared by all four donors.

Those who donated were healthy HIV-negative adults, with no recent acute infections or vaccinations reported. Clones were read by immunoSEQ multiplex PCR, and TCRdb kept only the in-frame ones, dropping some. The data hold 2 million to 2.5 million clones, with 95% observed a single time. This chain joins TRBV2 and TRBJ2-1; D gene uncertain. The sample was naive CD4+ T cells sorted from blood. Regarding subset: CD45RA+ positively selected. The clonotype was recovered from a man in his late teens or twenties in good health. The CDR3 DNA sequence: TGTGCCAGCACCCAGGTACCCATCTACAATGAGCAGTTCTTC. It translates to CASTQVPIYNEQFF.